This T cell receptor beta chain is from a study of patients and donors after allogeneic stem cell transplantation. There are a few counts of this clonotype. TCRdb reprocessed the RT-PCR reads with MiXCR, giving one entry per CDR3 protein. The repertoire holds about 57,000 distinct CDR3 sequences, with about 14% as singletons. With 4 bases removed from V and 10 bases from J, the gap between germline ends came to 11 bases. The CDR3 has 12 residues. Germline V gene data show CDR1 as KGHSH and CDR2 as LQKENI. The rearrangement uses TRBV18 and TRBJ2-1, with D hard to call. Input material: blood, either unsorted or a sorted T cell fraction (not recorded which). The sequence was obtained from a human donor who was either an allogeneic HSCT recipient or a stem cell or donor lymphocyte infusion donor (not recorded which). It is not recorded whose cells these are; they may come from a transplant donor. The CDR3 bases are TGTGCCAGCTCACTTCTGTATCCGGAGCAGTTCTTC. It encodes CASSLLYPEQFF. The whole variable domain, remainder taken from reference TRBV18 and TRBJ2-1, is NAGVMQNPRHLVRRRGQEARLRCSPMKGHSHVYWYRQLPEEGLKFMVYLQKENIIDESGMPKERFSAEFPKEGPSILRIQQVVRGDSAAYFCASSLLYPEQFFGPGTRLTVL.